This TCR beta chain was sequenced for a study of beta chain features in type 1 diabetes. The wider study: Sorted cell examination encompassed over 90,000,000 cells across all samples. Study-wide results and limits: Moderate but significant shortening of TCRB CDR3s was recorded in all four CD4+ subsets from Type 1 diabetes patients.

This clone has a handful of counts. Its antigen is undetermined. Since all of the isolated RNA was reverse transcribed, expressed TCRB transcripts were what got sequenced. The protocol was immunoSEQ multiplex PCR, while the TCRdb copy is restricted to in-frame clones and leaves out a portion. Here the sample spans 600,000 to 700,000 clones, under 15% being singletons. The V gene's germline CDR1 is SGDLS and CDR2 YYNGEE. V dropped 2 bases and J dropped 6; count of bases not matched to a gene: 11. This CDR3 is 15 amino acids long. A CD45RO/CCR7/CD25/CD127/CD95/CD27 panel sorted naive, central memory, regulatory and stem cell-like memory CD4+ cells.

The source is a man in his late teens or twenties with type 1 diabetes. Sequenced material: naive CD4+ T cells from blood. J is TRBJ2-7 and V is TRBV9; 7 nucleotides match TRBD2. The CDR3 region is CASSVATGLNSEQYF. In DNA form, the CDR3 reads TGTGCCAGCAGCGTCGCGACGGGACTAAATTCCGAGCAGTACTTC.